Listed below are T cell receptor beta chains from one sample, sequenced in a study of control samples from healthy donors and cancer patients. Only in-frame clones appear in the TCRdb table, and some are missing; sequencing was by immunoSEQ multiplex PCR. The table has approximately 150,000 clones, 85% to 90% seen once. Sequences were obtained from PBMCs. The receptors were sampled from a man aged 45-60 years with head and neck cancer. The CDR3 runs from the conserved cysteine through the conserved F or W. The D gene is left open where the match is weak. The size of a clone is reported for some rows only, either as once, few or many, or as a class for expanded clones.

J: TRBJ1-4; V: TRBV4-1; size: -; D: -; DNA: TGCGCCAGCAGCCACTTACTGACAGAGCCTAATGAAAAACTGTTTTTT; CDR3: CASSHLLTEPNEKLFF
J: TRBJ1-1; V: TRBV27; size: -; D: -; DNA: TGTGCCACCCGCTTATTGGGGGGGAACACTGAAGCTTTCTTT; CDR3: CATRLLGGNTEAFF
J: TRBJ1-1; V: TRBV19; size: -; D: -; DNA: TGTGCCAGTAGTATTGGAACTGAAGCTTTCTTT; CDR3: CASSIGTEAFF
J: TRBJ1-1; V: TRBV28; size: once; D: TRBD1; DNA: TGTGCCAGCAGCCTCCACCCTCAGGGGGCGAACACTGAAGCTTTCTTT; CDR3: CASSLHPQGANTEAFF
J: TRBJ1-1; V: TRBV14; size: -; D: -; DNA: TGTGCCAGCAGGTACACGACGAACACTGAAGCTTTCTTT; CDR3: CASRYTTNTEAFF
J: TRBJ2-2; V: TRBV6-5; size: -; D: -; DNA: TGTGCCAGCAGTTTGGCGGCCCCCGGGGAGCTGTTTTTT; CDR3: CASSLAAPGELFF
J: TRBJ2-1; V: TRBV6-1; size: -; D: -; DNA: TGTGCCAGCAGTGACTTACAGGGTCGGGGGCTCAATGAGCAGTTCTTC; CDR3: CASSDLQGRGLNEQFF
J: TRBJ2-7; V: TRBV18; size: -; D: -; DNA: TGTGCCAGCTCACCTCTACCCTCCTACGAGCAGTACTTC; CDR3: CASSPLPSYEQYF
J: TRBJ1-6; V: TRBV5-6; size: -; D: TRBD1; DNA: TGTGCCAGCAGCCGTTGGGGACAGACCCTTTCACCCCTCCACTTT; CDR3: CASSRWGQTLSPLHF
J: TRBJ2-1; V: TRBV2; size: -; D: TRBD2; DNA: TGTGCCAGCAGTGAAGCGCTTCGGAGCGGGAGGGTCTTC; CDR3: CASSEALRSGRVF
J: TRBJ1-2; V: TRBV27; size: -; D: -; DNA: TGTGCCAGCAGTTTAAAAGATCCTAACTATGGCTACACCTTC; CDR3: CASSLKDPNYGYTF
J: TRBJ2-1; V: TRBV9; size: -; D: -; DNA: TGTGCCAGCAGCGTAGCTCAGGGAAGCTCCTACAATGAGCAGTTCTTC; CDR3: CASSVAQGSSYNEQFF
J: TRBJ1-2; V: TRBV5-1; size: -; D: -; DNA: TGCGCCAGCAGCTTGGGGCCCTATGGCTACACCTTC; CDR3: CASSLGPYGYTF
J: TRBJ2-5; V: TRBV6-5; size: -; D: -; DNA: TGTGCCAGCACCCCGGTTGCCGGGACCCAGTACTTC; CDR3: CASTPVAGTQYF
J: TRBJ2-3; V: TRBV29-1; size: -; D: TRBD2; DNA: TGCAGCGTTGAATACGGGGGGAGCACAGATACGCAGTATTTT; CDR3: CSVEYGGSTDTQYF
J: TRBJ1-1; V: TRBV7-6; size: -; D: -; DNA: TGTGCCAGCAGCCTAATCTCGACAGGTATGGACACTGAAGCTTTCTTT; CDR3: CASSLISTGMDTEAFF
J: TRBJ1-1; V: TRBV23-1; size: -; D: -; DNA: TGCGCCAGCAGTCAAGACGATGGGAGTCCGAACACTGAAGCTTTCTTT; CDR3: CASSQDDGSPNTEAFF
J: TRBJ1-1; V: TRBV28; size: -; D: -; DNA: TGTGCCAGCAGTTTGGAGGTGGTGAACACTGAAGCTTTCTTT; CDR3: CASSLEVVNTEAFF
J: TRBJ2-5; V: TRBV4-1; size: -; D: TRBD1; DNA: TGCGCCAGCAGTCTACAGGGACAGTCGGGGGAGACCCAGTACTTC; CDR3: CASSLQGQSGETQYF
J: TRBJ2-5; V: TRBV29-1; size: -; D: TRBD2; DNA: TGCAGCGTTGAAATATATGGGACTAAAATCCAAGAGACCCAGTACTTC; CDR3: CSVEIYGTKIQETQYF
J: TRBJ2-5; V: TRBV27; size: -; D: -; DNA: TGTGCCAGCACGGCCAAGCGGGGAAGGGGGGAGACCCAGTACTTC; CDR3: CASTAKRGRGETQYF
J: TRBJ1-4; V: TRBV6-1; size: -; D: -; DNA: TGTGCCAGCAGTGATCGCATACCAAATGAAAAACTGTTTTTT; CDR3: CASSDRIPNEKLFF
J: TRBJ1-2; V: TRBV11-3; size: -; D: -; DNA: TGTGCCAGCAGCTCGCAACCCGGGTTCGAGGACTATGGCTACACCTTC; CDR3: CASSSQPGFEDYGYTF
J: TRBJ1-2; V: TRBV19; size: -; D: TRBD1; DNA: TGTGCCAGTAGTCGTCTGACAGGGGTAAGGGGCTACACCTTC; CDR3: CASSRLTGVRGYTF
J: TRBJ2-7; V: TRBV5-8; size: -; D: -; DNA: TGTGCCAGCAGCTTGCGCAGGGTGGAAGAGCAGTACTTC; CDR3: CASSLRRVEEQYF
J: TRBJ1-4; V: TRBV19; size: -; D: -; DNA: TGTGCCAGTAGTATGCTGGGGCTTGGGGAAAAACTGTTTTTT; CDR3: CASSMLGLGEKLFF
J: TRBJ2-3; V: TRBV4-1; size: -; D: TRBD2; DNA: TGCGCCAGCAGCCAAGTGGCTAGCGGGGGCCCCCTTGGCACAGATACGCAGTATTTT; CDR3: CASSQVASGGPLGTDTQYF
J: TRBJ1-2; V: TRBV12-3/TRBV12-4; size: -; D: -; DNA: TGTGCCAGCCTCAGGACCTACTATGGCTACACCTTC; CDR3: CASLRTYYGYTF
J: TRBJ1-2; V: TRBV5-4; size: -; D: -; DNA: TGTGCCAGCAGCTATGACAGGCTCTATGGCTACACCTTC; CDR3: CASSYDRLYGYTF
J: TRBJ1-5; V: TRBV27; size: -; D: TRBD1; DNA: TGTGCCAGCAGTACCGGGGGACAGTACAATCAGCCCCAGCATTTT; CDR3: CASSTGGQYNQPQHF
J: TRBJ2-3; V: TRBV6-2/TRBV6-3; size: -; D: -; DNA: TGTGCCAGCAGTTACCCGCCGAGGGGGGAATACACGCAGTATTTT; CDR3: CASSYPPRGEYTQYF
J: TRBJ1-2; V: TRBV6-5; size: -; D: TRBD1; DNA: TGTGCCAGCATAGAGGGGGCCGATGGCTACACCTTC; CDR3: CASIEGADGYTF
J: TRBJ2-5; V: TRBV28; size: -; D: TRBD2; DNA: TGTGCCAGCAGTTTTAGTAGCGGGAGGCAGGTAGGGCAAGAGACCCAGTACTTC; CDR3: CASSFSSGRQVGQETQYF
J: TRBJ2-1; V: TRBV24-1; size: -; D: -; DNA: TGTGCCACCAGTGATTTAACGTGGGGTTTCAATGAGCAGTTCTTC; CDR3: CATSDLTWGFNEQFF
J: TRBJ1-1; V: TRBV29-1; size: -; D: -; DNA: TGCAGCGTTGCGCCGGACAGTTCTATGGCTGAAGCTTTCTTT; CDR3: CSVAPDSSMAEAFF
J: TRBJ2-7; V: TRBV5-1; size: -; D: -; DNA: TGCGCCAGCAGCCCCTCGGGGGCCTACGAGCAGTACTTC; CDR3: CASSPSGAYEQYF
J: TRBJ2-5; V: TRBV9; size: -; D: -; DNA: TGTGCCAGCAGCGTAGGGAACAGTGGCGAGACCCAGTACTTC; CDR3: CASSVGNSGETQYF
J: TRBJ1-5; V: TRBV3-1/TRBV3-2; size: -; D: TRBD1; DNA: TGTGCCAGCAGCCAAGATCCATGGACAGGGGGCAATCAGCCCCAGCATTTT; CDR3: CASSQDPWTGGNQPQHF
J: TRBJ2-3; V: TRBV2; size: -; D: -; DNA: TGTGCCAGCAGTGCGGAACTTTCGACAGATACGCAGTATTTT; CDR3: CASSAELSTDTQYF
J: TRBJ2-2; V: TRBV28; size: -; D: TRBD1; DNA: TGTGCCAGCAGTTTACGGCAGGGGGACGGGGAGCTGTTTTTT; CDR3: CASSLRQGDGELFF
J: TRBJ2-1; V: TRBV5-1; size: once; D: -; DNA: TGCGCCAGCAGCTTGGTGGGGGGACTCGGGGAGCAGTTCTTC; CDR3: CASSLVGGLGEQFF
J: TRBJ2-2; V: TRBV14; size: once; D: -; DNA: TGTGCCAGCAGCCAAGGGCGGGTCACCGGGGAGCTGTTTTTT; CDR3: CASSQGRVTGELFF
J: TRBJ2-6; V: TRBV5-1; size: few; D: TRBD2; DNA: TGCGCCAGCAGCCGCGGGGGGGCTACCGGAACTGGGGCCAACGTCCTGACTTTC; CDR3: CASSRGGATGTGANVLTF
J: TRBJ2-5; V: TRBV7-2; size: few; D: -; DNA: TGTGCCAGCAGCTTAACTACGACTGGGCGAGAGACCCAGTACTTC; CDR3: CASSLTTTGRETQYF
J: TRBJ2-7; V: TRBV7-9; size: -; D: -; DNA: TGTGCCAGCAGCACCACCAGGGGAAGCTCCTACGAGCAGTACTTC; CDR3: CASSTTRGSSYEQYF
J: TRBJ2-1; V: TRBV11-2; size: once; D: TRBD2; DNA: TGTGCCAGCAGCCCCTTAGCGGGAAGCTCCTACAATGAGCAGTTCTTC; CDR3: CASSPLAGSSYNEQFF
J: TRBJ1-1; V: TRBV7-2; size: -; D: -; DNA: TGTGCCAGCAGCTTAGTGTGGGGCCAGGCGAACACTGAAGCTTTCTTT; CDR3: CASSLVWGQANTEAFF
J: TRBJ2-6; V: TRBV19; size: -; D: -; DNA: TGTGCCAGTATCGGCTATTCTGGGGCCAACGTCCTGACTTTC; CDR3: CASIGYSGANVLTF
J: TRBJ1-5; V: TRBV28; size: -; D: -; DNA: TGTGCCAGCAGTCACAGGCTCTTGAACAATCAGCCCCAGCATTTT; CDR3: CASSHRLLNNQPQHF
J: TRBJ2-1; V: TRBV11-1; size: once; D: TRBD2; DNA: TGTGCCAGCAGCCGGATAGCGGGGCCCCATAATGAGCAGTTCTTC; CDR3: CASSRIAGPHNEQFF
J: TRBJ2-7; V: TRBV2; size: -; D: -; DNA: TGTGCCAGCAAGCCCGCAGGGTACTCCTACGAGCAGTACTTC; CDR3: CASKPAGYSYEQYF
J: TRBJ1-1; V: TRBV4-1; size: -; D: -; DNA: TGCGCCAGCAGCCAAGTGTGGGGGCATGAAGCTTTCTTT; CDR3: CASSQVWGHEAFF
J: TRBJ2-5; V: TRBV10-2; size: -; D: TRBD1; DNA: TGCGCCAGCAGTGCAGCAGGGGGCAGTGAGACCCAGTACTTC; CDR3: CASSAAGGSETQYF
J: TRBJ1-2; V: TRBV6-6; size: -; D: TRBD1; DNA: TGTGCCAGCAGTTACCCTGGACAGGGGGCGAGAGGCTACACCTTC; CDR3: CASSYPGQGARGYTF
J: TRBJ2-3; V: TRBV6-5; size: -; D: TRBD2; DNA: TGTGCCAGCAGCTTCAGCGGGGGGGCTACAGATACGCAGTATTTT; CDR3: CASSFSGGATDTQYF
J: TRBJ1-1; V: TRBV5-1; size: -; D: -; DNA: TGCGCCAGCAGCTTGGACGCAGGGAGAAGAATGAACACTGAAGCTTTCTTT; CDR3: CASSLDAGRRMNTEAFF
J: TRBJ2-3; V: TRBV7-6; size: -; D: -; DNA: TGTGCCAGCAGCTTAGAAAGCCTGCTTGCGGCGGATACGCAGTATTTT; CDR3: CASSLESLLAADTQYF
J: TRBJ2-1; V: TRBV2; size: -; D: -; DNA: TGTGCCAGCAGTGAACTGGAGAGCTCCTACAATGAGCAGTTCTTC; CDR3: CASSELESSYNEQFF
J: TRBJ2-1; V: TRBV5-6; size: -; D: TRBD2; DNA: TGTGCCAGCAGCCCGGGACTAGCGTCCTACAATGAGCAGTTCTTC; CDR3: CASSPGLASYNEQFF
J: TRBJ2-7; V: TRBV18; size: -; D: -; DNA: TGTGCCAGCTCACCACAGGGAGAGTACGAGCAGTACTTC; CDR3: CASSPQGEYEQYF